This TCR beta chain was sequenced in a study of follicular helper T cells after annual influenza vaccination. Across the whole study: Sampling occurred days 0, 7 and 28 after each influenza vaccination.

V was trimmed by 5 bases and J by 3 bases, leaving 16 bases between them. CDR3 length equals 15 residues. Germline values: CDR1 SGHAT, CDR2 FQDESV (reference sequence). The data were produced by immunoSEQ multiplex PCR, yet TCRdb's version contains in-frame clones alone and is incomplete. Altogether 10,000 to 15,000 clones are present, 75% to 85% being singletons, with the ten largest covering 0.45%. As to time point: 2014-2015 season, pre-vaccination. Subjects lived in the community and lacked influenza vaccine within the prior 6 months. This clone was recorded once. Its antigen is unidentified. Findings and limits, study-wide: Successive annual vaccinations recalled a recurrent oligoclonal ICOS+CD38+ cTfh response with influenza-specific clonotypes. ICOS+CD38+ cTfh clonality tracked population frequency, and its change tracked circulating plasmablast change.

The rearrangement links TRBV11-1 to TRBJ1-1; tentative D call: TRBD1 (5 bases). The sample in question was CXCR5- memory CD4+ T cells sorted from blood, obtained on the day of influenza vaccination. The sequence was collected from an adult who received the influenza vaccine. CDR3 sequence: CASSPRRDRDTEAFF. The CDR3, as DNA: TGTGCCAGCAGCCCCAGGAGGGACCGGGACACTGAAGCTTTCTTT. Full variable domain (missing parts from reference TRBV11-1 and TRBJ1-1): EAEVAQSPRYKITEKSQAVAFWCDPISGHATLYWYRQILGQGPELLVQFQDESVVDDSQLPKDRFSAERLKGVDSTLKIQPAELGDSAMYLCASSPRRDRDTEAFFGQGTRLTVV.